This TCR beta chain was sequenced in a study of PD-1 blockade in mismatch repair-deficient tumors. Overall study context: Enrolled about 2012-2016, patients had progressing, pretreated mismatch repair-deficient cancers of around 12 types. Whole-study findings and limits: After pembrolizumab, tumor-resident clones rose rapidly, then generally contracted before radiologic responses.

As regards this clone: Its antigen is unknown.

V shed 4 bases, J shed 5 bases, and the junction held 11 bases outside the gene matches. This CDR3 region has 16 residues. Germline CDR1 SGHRS, CDR2 YFSETQ. TCRdb keeps only in-frame clones here, not all; method: immunoSEQ multiplex PCR. The table lists about 38,000 clones, 85% of them singletons, with roughly 3.5% in the top ten. All patients were mismatch repair deficient, assessed by either PCR or immunohistochemistry. TCR sequencing covered a few patients who responded to pembrolizumab. The TCR comes from an adult with mismatch repair-deficient cancer. The chain recombines TRBV5-1 with TRBJ2-1; 8 bases agree with TRBD2. Here the sequenced sample was peripheral blood, taken roughly 75 weeks after starting pembrolizumab. This CDR3 reads CASSPRRGASNNEQFF. For the CDR3, the DNA is TGCGCCAGCAGCCCTCGGCGGGGGGCTAGTAACAATGAGCAGTTCTTC.